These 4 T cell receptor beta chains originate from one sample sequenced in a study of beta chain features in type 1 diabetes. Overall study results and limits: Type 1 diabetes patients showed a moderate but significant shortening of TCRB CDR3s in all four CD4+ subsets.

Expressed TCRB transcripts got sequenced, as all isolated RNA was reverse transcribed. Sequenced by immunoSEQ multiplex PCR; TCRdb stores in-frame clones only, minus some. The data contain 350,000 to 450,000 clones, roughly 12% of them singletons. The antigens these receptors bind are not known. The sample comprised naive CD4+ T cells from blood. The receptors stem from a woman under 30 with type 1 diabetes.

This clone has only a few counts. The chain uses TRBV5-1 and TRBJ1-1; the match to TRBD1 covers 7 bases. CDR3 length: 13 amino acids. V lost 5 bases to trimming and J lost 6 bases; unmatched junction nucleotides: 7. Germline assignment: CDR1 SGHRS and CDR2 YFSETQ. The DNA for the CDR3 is TGCGCCAGCAGTGAAAGACAGGGCCCTGAAGCTTTCTTT. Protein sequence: CASSERQGPEAFF.

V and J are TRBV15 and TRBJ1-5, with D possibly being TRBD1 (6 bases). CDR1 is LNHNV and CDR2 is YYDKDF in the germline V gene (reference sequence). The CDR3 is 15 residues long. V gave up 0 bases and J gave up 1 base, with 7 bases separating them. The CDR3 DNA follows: TGTGCCACCAGCAGAGAAGGACAGAGCAATCAGCCCCAGCATTTT. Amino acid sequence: CATSREGQSNQPQHF.

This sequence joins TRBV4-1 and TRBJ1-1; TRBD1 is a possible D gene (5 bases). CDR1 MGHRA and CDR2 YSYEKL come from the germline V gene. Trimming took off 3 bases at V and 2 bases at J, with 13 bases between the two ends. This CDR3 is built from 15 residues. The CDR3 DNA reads TGCGCCAGCAGCCAGCCGGCCCAGGGAAACACTGAAGCTTTCTTT. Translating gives CASSQPAQGNTEAFF.

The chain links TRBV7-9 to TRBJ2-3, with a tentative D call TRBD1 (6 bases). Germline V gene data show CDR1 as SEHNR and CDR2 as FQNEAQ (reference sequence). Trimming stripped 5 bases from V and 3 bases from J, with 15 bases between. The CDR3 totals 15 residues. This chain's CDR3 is CASSPTTGRTDTQYF. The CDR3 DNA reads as TGTGCCAGCAGCCCAACGACAGGACGGACAGATACGCAGTATTTT.